The entry that follows covers one T cell receptor (beta chain) sequence. What it binds is unknown. Compared with germline, one end of the junction differs, possibly owing to a read error. Clones were read by immunoSEQ multiplex PCR, and TCRdb kept only the in-frame ones, dropping some. The profile shows roughly 48,000 clones, 75% to 90% of them singletons. The CDR3 runs 18 residues. This entry comes from a study of T cell responses to AZD1222 COVID-19 vaccine. Points from the study as a whole: All repertoire sampling was performed exclusively after the peak T cell response. Among spike-specific TCRs, nearly half reportedly target unmutated variant regions. CD4 TCRs linked to vaccination spanned spike, dominating at 160-218 and 743-854.

The chain has TRBV23-1 and TRBJ2-1; the match to TRBD1 covers 8 bases. TRBV23-1 has ORF status, its function being uncertain. The receptor's source is an adult who received the AZD1222 COVID-19 vaccine. This specimen was peripheral blood, taken 28 days after the second AZD1222 dose. The CDR3 loop is CASTQSGLQGAHYNEQFF. For the CDR3, the DNA is TGCGCCAGCACTCAATCAGGCCTCCAGGGGGCGCACTACAATGAGCAGTTCTTC.